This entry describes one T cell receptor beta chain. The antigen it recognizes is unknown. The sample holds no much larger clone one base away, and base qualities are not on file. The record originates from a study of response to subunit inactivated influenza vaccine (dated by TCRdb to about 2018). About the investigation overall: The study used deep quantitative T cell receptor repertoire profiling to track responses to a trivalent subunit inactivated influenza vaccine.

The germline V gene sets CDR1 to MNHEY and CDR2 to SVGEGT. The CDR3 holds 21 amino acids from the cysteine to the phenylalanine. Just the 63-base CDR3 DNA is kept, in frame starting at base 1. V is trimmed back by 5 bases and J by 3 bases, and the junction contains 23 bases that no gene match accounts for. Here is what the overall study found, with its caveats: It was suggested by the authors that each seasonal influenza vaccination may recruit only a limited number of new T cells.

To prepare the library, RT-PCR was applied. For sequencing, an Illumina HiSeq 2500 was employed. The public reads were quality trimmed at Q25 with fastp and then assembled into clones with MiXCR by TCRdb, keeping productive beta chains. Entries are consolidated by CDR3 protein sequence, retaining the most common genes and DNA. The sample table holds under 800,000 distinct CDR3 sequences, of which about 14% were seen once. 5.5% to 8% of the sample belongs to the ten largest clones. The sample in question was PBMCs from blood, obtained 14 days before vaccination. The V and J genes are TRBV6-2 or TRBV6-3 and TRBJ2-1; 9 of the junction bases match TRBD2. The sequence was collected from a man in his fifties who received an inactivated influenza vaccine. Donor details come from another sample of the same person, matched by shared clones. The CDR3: CASSPMGLAYNKALNYNEQFF. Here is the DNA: TGTGCCAGCAGTCCCATGGGACTAGCTTACAACAAGGCCCTCAACTACAATGAGCAGTTCTTC.